These 10 T cell receptor beta chains were all obtained from the same sample, sequenced in a study of T-cell reconstitution after alpha-beta-depleted transplantation in children. A TCRbeta library incorporating unique molecular identifiers was prepared. MiXCR, applied by TCRdb to the PCR reads, yields one record per CDR3 protein. The sample carries about 610,000 distinct CDR3 sequences, over 9.5% recorded once. The specimen was PBMCs from the stem cell graft donor, collected from the stem cell graft. The receptors shown here come from a human donor who donated a stem cell graft to a child with acute myeloid leukemia.

This clonotype was counted between two and nine times. V gene TRBV2 combines with J gene TRBJ2-5; D is uncertain. The CDR3 has 14 residues. Germline-derived CDR1 and CDR2 are SNHLY and FYNNEI. V was clipped by 2 bases and J by 2 bases, with 9 bases between them. The CDR3 DNA reads TGTGCCAGCAGTGAAACACGAACACAAGAGACCCAGTACTTC. This gives the protein CASSETRTQETQYF.

The V and J genes are TRBV15 and TRBJ1-4, with D unclear. CDR1 and CDR2 from the germline V gene are LNHNV and YYDKDF (reference sequence). The CDR3 sequence is 13 residues long. V was clipped by 4 bases and J by 8 bases, with 11 bases between them. In nucleotides, the CDR3 is TGTGCCACCAGCATCCCTGGGGAGGAAAAACTGTTTTTT. It specifies CATSIPGEEKLFF.

J is TRBJ2-5 and V is TRBV27; 10 bases are shared with TRBD1. Germline V gene sequence: CDR1 MNHEY, CDR2 SMNVEV (reference sequence). V dropped 5 bases and J dropped 4; count of bases not matched to a gene: 7. The CDR3 is 15 amino acids. For the CDR3, the DNA is TGTGCCAGCAGTCCACGACAGGGGGCTGGAGAGACCCAGTACTTC. It encodes CASSPRQGAGETQYF.

In its sample, this clonotype was seen many times. The rearrangement links TRBV20-1 to TRBJ1-4; TRBD1 is a possible D gene (5 bases). V was shortened by 4 bases and J by 8 bases, with 14 bases between the two germline ends. CDR1 and CDR2 from the germline V gene are DFQATT and SNEGSKA (reference sequence). The CDR3 is 13 amino acids. This chain's CDR3 is CSAITGDGEKLFF. The CDR3, as DNA: TGCAGTGCTATTACAGGAGATGGGGAAAAACTGTTTTTT.

The gene calls are TRBV29-1 and TRBJ2-7; a weak D match, TRBD2 (5 bases). V lost 4 bases and J 7 bases, leaving 11 bases between the germline ends. This CDR3 contains 11 residues. Germline V gives CDR1 SQVTM, CDR2 ANQGSEA. This CDR3 is CSVGTLLEQYF. For the CDR3, the DNA is TGCAGCGTTGGGACTCTACTTGAGCAGTACTTC.

This clonotype has a handful of counts. The genes are TRBV20-1 and TRBJ1-4; no clear D gene. CDR1 is DFQATT and CDR2 is SNEGSKA in the germline V gene (reference sequence). Trimming took 6 bases from V and 8 from J, leaving 19 bases between them. The CDR3 runs to 14 residues. The CDR3 region is CSAIQVDLGEKLFF. CDR3 coding DNA: TGCAGTGCCATCCAGGTAGATCTCGGGGAAAAACTGTTTTTT.

This clonotype appeared many times. The chain recombines TRBV24-1 with TRBJ2-1; a possible D gene is TRBD1 (5 bases). Trimming left V 3 bases short and J 3 bases short, with 14 bases between. Germline lookup yields CDR1 KGHDR and CDR2 SFDVKD. The CDR3 sequence is 16 residues long. The CDR3 sequence: CATSDPDQGYYNEQFF. The CDR3 nucleotides read TGTGCCACCAGTGATCCCGATCAGGGATACTACAATGAGCAGTTCTTC.

This clonotype has a handful of counts. The chain is built from TRBV20-1 and TRBJ2-3; 8 bases match TRBD2. The CDR3 runs 15 residues. V lost 3 bases to trimming and J lost 4 bases; unmatched junction nucleotides: 9. From germline, CDR1 is DFQATT and CDR2 SNEGSKA (reference sequence). The CDR3 sequence: CSASSAGDRPDTQYF. The DNA of the CDR3 is TGCAGTGCTAGCTCAGCGGGAGATCGGCCAGATACGCAGTATTTT.

This sequence joins TRBV5-1 and TRBJ2-7, with 8 bases matching TRBD2. After removal of 0 bases from V and 4 bases from J, the junction contained 6 bases not matched to a gene. The CDR3 runs to 15 residues. CDR1 SGHRS and CDR2 YFSETQ come from the germline V gene. CDR3 bases: TGCGCCAGCAGCTTGGAACTAGCGGCCCAATACGAGCAGTACTTC. Translation gives CASSLELAAQYEQYF.

The chain has TRBV6-1 and TRBJ2-1, with D unresolved. This CDR3 region has 16 residues. Trimming shortened V by 3 bases and J by 2 bases, and 14 bases separated the two germline ends. Germline assignment: CDR1 MNHNS and CDR2 SASEGT. The CDR3 spells CASSELSVTAYNEQFF. CDR3 nucleotides: TGTGCCAGCAGTGAGCTGTCAGTGACCGCCTACAATGAGCAGTTCTTC.